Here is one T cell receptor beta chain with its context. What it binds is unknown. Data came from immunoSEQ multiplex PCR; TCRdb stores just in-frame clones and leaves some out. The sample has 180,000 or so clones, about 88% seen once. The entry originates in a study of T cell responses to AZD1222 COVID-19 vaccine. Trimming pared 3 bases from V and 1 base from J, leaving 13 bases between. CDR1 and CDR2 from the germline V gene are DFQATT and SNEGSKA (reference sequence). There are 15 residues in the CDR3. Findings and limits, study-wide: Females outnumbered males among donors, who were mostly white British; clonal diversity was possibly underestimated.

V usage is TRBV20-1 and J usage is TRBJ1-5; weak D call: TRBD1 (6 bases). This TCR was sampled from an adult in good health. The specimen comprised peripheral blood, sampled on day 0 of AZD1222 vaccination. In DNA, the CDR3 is TGCAGTGCTAGTGGCACAGGGAGAAGCAATCAGCCCCAGCATTTT. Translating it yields CSASGTGRSNQPQHF.